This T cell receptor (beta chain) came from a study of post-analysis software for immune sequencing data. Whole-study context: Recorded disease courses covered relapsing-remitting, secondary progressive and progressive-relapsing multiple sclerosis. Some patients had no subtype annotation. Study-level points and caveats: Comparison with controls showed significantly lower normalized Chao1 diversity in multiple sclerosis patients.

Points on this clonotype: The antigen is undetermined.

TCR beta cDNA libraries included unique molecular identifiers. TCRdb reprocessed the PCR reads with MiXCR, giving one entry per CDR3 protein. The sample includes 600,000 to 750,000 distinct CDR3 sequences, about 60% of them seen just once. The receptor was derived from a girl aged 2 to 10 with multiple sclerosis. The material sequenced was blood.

The CDR3: CASSSGQSYTF. In DNA, the CDR3 is TGTGCCAGTAGTTCGGGACAGAGCTACACCTTC. V gene TRBV19 combines with J gene TRBJ1-2; 7 bases align to TRBD1. This CDR3 comprises 11 residues. Unmatched junction bases numbered 3, after V lost 5 bases and J lost 9 bases. The germline V gene encodes CDR1 LNHDA and CDR2 SQIVND (reference sequence).